This T cell receptor (beta chain) was captured by sequencing in a study of blood T cell repertoires in COVID-19. Study summary: The origin of the acute and convalescent COVID-19 samples was the United States, Italy and Spain.

Participants were placed into cohorts based on the clinical history they reported. TCRdb's copy holds only in-frame clones and misses some; the assay was immunoSEQ multiplex PCR. Counted here are 250,000 or so clones, 80% to 85% occurring once; the ten biggest clones make up roughly 3.2%. The TCR comes from a man aged 50-60 years who had recovered from COVID-19. Specimen: PBMCs or T cells enriched from blood (not recorded which).

The CDR3 spells CASGRKTGGWLGNQPQHF. CDR3 DNA sequence: TGTGCCAGCGGGAGAAAGACAGGGGGCTGGTTGGGCAATCAGCCCCAGCATTTT. The rearrangement joins TRBV11-3 to TRBJ1-5; 10 bases map to TRBD1. The germline V gene has CDR1 SGHNT and CDR2 YENEEA. The J segment lost 2 bases and the V segment lost 8 bases, leaving 15 bases of the junction unmatched. CDR3 length: 18 residues.